This T cell receptor beta chain was observed in a study of beta chain features in type 1 diabetes (dated by TCRdb to about 2018). Describing the broader study: No differences in mean age, gender distribution, total cell number or subset yield were found between patients and healthy donors. A total of about 99,000,000 sorted cells were examined across all samples, and RNA yield correlated strongly with the number of cells per subset. In the study, recently diagnosed type 1 diabetes patients and matched healthy donors were compared on the TCRB repertoires of their sorted circulating CD4+ T cell subsets. Regulatory and stem cell-like memory subsets were obtained from only 8 patients and roughly 8 healthy donors, while naive and central memory subsets were obtained from all 28 donors.

From its cysteine to its phenylalanine, the CDR3 spans 15 amino acids. Left in the record is the CDR3 DNA by itself, 45 bases read in frame from the first base. The germline V gene sets CDR1 to SGHAT and CDR2 to FQNNGV. From V the trimming removes 1 base and from J it removes 6 bases, while the gene matches leave 7 bases of the junction unaccounted for. Each donor gave one peripheral blood draw, averaging roughly 100 mL, which was collected into heparinised tubes. A BD FACSAria II was used to sort naive, central memory, regulatory and stem cell-like memory CD4+ T cells with a panel that included CD45RO, CCR7, CD25, CD127, CD95 and CD27. Purity was above 98% for every sorted population. Right away, PBMCs were isolated by Lymphoprep density gradient centrifugation and were stained directly, with no culture step. Samples were stained and sorted in pairs, with one healthy donor and one patient per experiment, so that batch effects were minimized.

The entire isolated RNA was reverse transcribed using the High Capacity cDNA Reverse Transcription Kit, and thus expressed TCRB transcripts were sequenced. Naive, central memory and regulatory T cell samples underwent deep immunoSEQ sequencing, averaging roughly 3.4 million total reads per sample. Sorted cells were lysed in RLT buffer and RNA was extracted with DNase-treated RNeasy Micro or Mini kits, depending on cell number. To prevent cross-contamination, every cell subset was processed on its own, while patient and healthy donor samples were processed together. TCRB sequences were amplified from cDNA with the immunoSEQ multiplex PCR, producing 87-bp fragments spanning the CDR3 region. Sequencing of the amplicons was done on the Illumina HiSeq platform. As for the authors' bioinformatics: PCR bias was corrected computationally using synthetic template baselines, and reads within Hamming distance 2 were collapsed, with unmergeable singletons discarded. Reads were aligned against IMGT so that V, D and J genes, CDR3 length and insertions or deletions at six rearrangement sites could be assigned. Clonotype counts were normalized to sorted cell number within each subset before computing true diversity and Gini coefficients with the tcR R package. Repertoire sharing was quantified using the overlap coefficient calculated on TCRB nucleotide sequences. Held by TCRdb, this immuneACCESS table contains in-frame sequences only and omits some clones. Under half of the omission traces to an unresolved V gene where checked; the cause of the rest is unknown. From that table come the V and J calls and clone size; the DNA was used to work out D and trimming. The sample data list several thousand clones, and roughly 74% of these were observed just once. The top ten clones comprise more than 1.3% of the sample.

Comment on this clone: Its binding antigen is unknown. Base qualities were left out, and no much larger clone turns up one base away.

Points the paper makes about the study in general: Shorter templates might be favored by PCR, yet because patient and control samples were amplified and corrected together, any such skew would affect both groups equally. Naive, central memory and regulatory TCRB repertoires appeared to be more alike among patients than among healthy donors. Because small numbers of individuals were included in the HLA sub-analyses, any influence of HLA type on TCRB rearrangement was left unresolved. Because cDNA rather than genomic DNA was sequenced, highly expressing activated cells could have been over-represented, although no difference in activation and CD3 levels was found between groups. Fewer insertions and more nucleotide deletions at VDJ recombination sites were observed in patients with type 1 diabetes, implying thymic rearrangement abnormalities. Type 1 diabetes patients showed a moderate but significant shortening of TCRB CDR3 length in all four CD4+ subsets.

The material sequenced was Tregs from blood. Read against the paper, the sample's cell subset or site label means: regulatory CD4+ T cells. The source of this sequence is a woman between 18 and 29 years old in good health. The chain is assembled from TRBV11-2 and TRBJ2-7, with TRBD2 identical over 9 junction bases. The DNA sequence is as follows: TGTGCCAGCAGCTTAGTAGGCGGGAGGGCCGTCGAGCAGTACTTC. The encoded protein is CASSLVGGRAVEQYF.